The clone carrying this T cell receptor (beta chain) was seen more than once but under ten times. Its antigen is unknown. The sample carries other DNA sequences with the same CDR3. Every participant with HIV received treatment in the United States. The sample belongs to a study of long-term antiretroviral therapy in people with HIV. Looking at the study overall: The oldest samples precede the 2015 immediate-ART recommendation by about a decade. Points from the study as a whole: Within the repertoire, clones expanded before ART were dominant at all time points.

It was version v3.0 of the immunoSEQ assay that was run at survey level. Generated by immunoSEQ multiplex PCR, the TCRdb table keeps only in-frame clones and is missing some. The sample includes some 28,000 clones, around four fifths of them seen just once. Germline assignment: CDR1 WNHNN and CDR2 SYGVQD (reference sequence). Trimming stripped 3 bases from V and 4 bases from J, with 7 bases between. This CDR3 has 13 residues. The specimen comprised unsorted PBMCs, sampled 1.5 years before starting antiretroviral therapy. The chain carries TRBV10-1 and TRBJ2-1; a possible D gene is TRBD1 (5 bases). The source of this sequence is a man aged 18 to 35 with HIV. As DNA, the CDR3 is TGCGCCAGCAGTGATGACAGTTACAATGAGCAGTTCTTC. Translated, it gives CASSDDSYNEQFF.